These 9 T cell receptor beta chains were sequenced from one sample in a study of T cells in women clearing cervical HPV infection. TCRdb's table, derived via immunoSEQ multiplex PCR, lists solely in-frame clones and lacks some. Across 25,000 to 35,000 clones, the top ten clones capture roughly 15% of the sample. Sequencing was performed on blood buffy coat. These receptors were taken from a woman between 18 and 69 years old with a cervical HPV16 infection that either progressed to CIN3+ or cleared (not recorded which).

Concerning this clone itself: The CDR3 goes on 3 residues after the read ends, and that part is filled in from the germline J gene. The V call is TRBV24-1, the J call TRBJ2-3, with TRBD1 matching 9 bases. Trimming at V came to 7 bases and at J to 3 bases, leaving 7 bases not matched to a gene. This CDR3 spans 15 amino acids. Germline CDR1 KGHDR, CDR2 SFDVKD. CDR3 loop: CATRPPGQGTDTQYF. The DNA read from the CDR3 is TGTGCCACCAGACCCCCGGGACAGGGTACAGATACG.

The CDR3 sequence: CASSLASHRNYGYTF. The CDR3 bases that were read are TGTGCCAGCAGCTTGGCTTCACACCGAAACTATGGC. This rearrangement joins TRBV5-6 to TRBJ1-2; D is unclear. The read finishes 3 residues shy of the CDR3 end, and the germline J gene is used to complete it. Germline V lookup: CDR1 SGHDT, CDR2 YYEEEE. V gave up 0 bases and J gave up 2 bases, with 11 bases separating them. This CDR3 has 15 residues.

Details on this clone: The CDR3 end falls 3 residues outside the read, so it is completed with the germline J gene. J is TRBJ2-3 and V is TRBV10-3; a weak D match, TRBD1 (6 bases). CDR3 size: 13 residues. In germline, CDR1 is ENHRY, CDR2 SYGVKD. CDR3 protein: CAISGQDNQPQYF. Partial CDR3 DNA: TGTGCCATCAGTGGACAGGACAATCAGCCG.

As regards this clone: The CDR3 end lies 3 residues beyond the end of the read and is filled in from the germline J gene. The gene calls are TRBV19 and TRBJ2-3; TRBD1 matches at 9 bases. There are 17 residues in the CDR3. The V gene's germline CDR1 is LNHDA and CDR2 SQIVND (reference sequence). After removal of 0 bases from V and 2 bases from J, the junction contained 6 bases not matched to a gene. The part of the CDR3 DNA that was read is TGTGCCAGTAGTATAGACTACAGGGGGCCGGTCACAGATACG. It translates to CASSIDYRGPVTDT. The whole CDR3 sequence is CASSIDYRGPVTDTQYF.

Details on this clone: The DNA ends 3 residues before the CDR3 does, and the rest of the CDR3 is filled in from the germline J gene. V gene TRBV30 combines with J gene TRBJ2-3, with no clear D. The ends were cut back, 2 bases at V and 2 bases at J, with 8 bases in the middle. From germline, CDR1 is GTSNPN and CDR2 SVGIG (reference sequence). The CDR3 contains 13 residues. The DNA read from the CDR3 is TGTGCCTGGAGTCAGGCAGCCACAGATACG. Translation gives CAWSQAATDT. The CDR3 in its entirety is CAWSQAATDTQYF.

Turning to this clone: The read ends 3 residues early relative to the CDR3; the germline J gene fills the gap. The chain carries TRBV7-2 and TRBJ1-1; 9 bases line up with TRBD1. The ends lost 4 bases at V and 6 bases at J; junction bases unmatched: 6. Germline V gene data show CDR1 as SGHTA and CDR2 as FQGNSA. The CDR3 is 14 residues long. CDR3 bases read: TGTGCCAGCAGCTACACAGGGGGCCTGGCTGAA. The encoded protein is CASSYTGGLAE. The CDR3 reads in full as CASSYTGGLAEAFF.

Comment on this clone: The read terminates 3 residues before the CDR3 end, so the remaining end is supplied by the germline J gene. The chain employs TRBV11-2 and TRBJ1-1, with D uncertain. The V and J ends lost 7 bases and 1 base respectively, with 7 bases between them. This CDR3 has 12 residues. Germline assignment: CDR1 SGHAT and CDR2 FQNNGV. CDR3: CASTPWNTEAFF. CDR3 bases read: TGTGCCAGCACCCCGTGGAACACTGAA. The full variable domain, completed using reference TRBV11-2 and TRBJ1-1, is EAGVAQSPRYKIIEKRQSVAFWCNPISGHATLYWYQQILGQGPKLLIQFQNNGVVDDSQLPKDRFSAERLKGVDSTLKIQPAKLEDSAVYLCASTPWNTEAFFGQGTRLTVV.

On this clone itself: The CDR3 goes on 3 residues after the read ends, and that part is filled in from the germline J gene. This rearrangement joins TRBV6-2 or TRBV6-3 to TRBJ2-7; TRBD2 matches at 9 bases. The germline V gene has CDR1 MNHEY and CDR2 SVGEGT. The ends lost 7 bases at V and 2 bases at J; junction bases unmatched: 6. The CDR3 is made up of 14 amino acids. This CDR3 reads CASNPASGTYEQYF. The part of the CDR3 DNA that was read is TGTGCCAGCAACCCGGCTAGCGGGACCTACGAG.

This clone registers medium-sized by frequency. The DNA ends 3 residues before the CDR3 does, and the rest of the CDR3 is filled in from the germline J gene. The V and J genes are TRBV3-1 (or the pseudogene TRBV3-2) and TRBJ2-7, with D tentatively TRBD1 (6 bases). Trimming shortened V by 0 bases and J by 2 bases, and 20 bases separated the two germline ends. This CDR3 is 18 amino acids long. In germline, CDR1 is LGHDT, CDR2 YNNKEL (reference sequence). CDR3: CASSQESPPRTETYEQYF. CDR3 DNA (partial): TGTGCCAGCAGCCAAGAGTCCCCCCCACGGACAGAGACCTACGAG.